This record concerns one T cell receptor beta chain sequence. Time point: pretreatment peripheral blood. Every patient provided from 1 to 8 samples, collected pretreatment and on-treatment. Profiling relied on immunoSEQ multiplex PCR, and the TCRdb table lists in-frame clones only, not all of them. Of roughly 63,000 clones listed, around 81% are singletons. The sample belongs to a study of PD-L1 blockade in urothelial cancer. At the level of the study: The authors examined blood 3 weeks (second dose) and 6 weeks after treatment start.

The CDR3 spans 13 residues. The input for sequencing was PBMCs, taken around atezolizumab (anti-PD-L1) treatment. The chain couples TRBV21-1 to TRBJ1-2; the tabulated D call, TRBD1, remains unverified against the DNA. TRBV21-1 is reported as a pseudogene. This sequence originates from a man between 65 and 85 years old with urothelial cancer. CDR3 DNA sequence: TGTGCCAGCAGCGTTGGGCGATTTCTTGGCTACACCTTC. It codes for CASSVGRFLGYTF.